This T cell receptor beta chain was documented in a study of T cell repertoires in cytomegalovirus infection. Study-wide background: Matching HLA type and CMV infection were both indicated by public TCR beta signatures.

A few counts support this clonotype. The antigen remains unidentified. Findings and caveats of the study: CMV carriers having the relevant HLA were flagged by cumulative public TCR beta family frequency. HLA-C-restricted, CMV-specific TCR beta clonotypes were dominant ex vivo.

TCRdb reprocessed the reads with MiXCR, giving one entry per CDR3 protein. The sample shows 300,000 to 400,000 distinct CDR3 sequences, almost 30% of them seen only once. V dropped 0 bases and J dropped 6; count of bases not matched to a gene: 9. This CDR3 has 16 residues. Germline loops: CDR1 SGHDN, CDR2 FVKESK. Sequencing used cultured PBMCs, obtained from culture after CMV antigen stimulation. The gene calls are TRBV14 and TRBJ1-2, with 8 bases identical to TRBD1. This TCR was sampled from a human donor in good health (CMV status not recorded). Some clones in this sample may be carry-over from other donors' samples. CDR3 sequence (DNA): TGTGCCAGCAGCCAAGATCGACAGGGGCGGTTGGATGGCTACACCTTC. This sequence encodes CASSQDRQGRLDGYTF.